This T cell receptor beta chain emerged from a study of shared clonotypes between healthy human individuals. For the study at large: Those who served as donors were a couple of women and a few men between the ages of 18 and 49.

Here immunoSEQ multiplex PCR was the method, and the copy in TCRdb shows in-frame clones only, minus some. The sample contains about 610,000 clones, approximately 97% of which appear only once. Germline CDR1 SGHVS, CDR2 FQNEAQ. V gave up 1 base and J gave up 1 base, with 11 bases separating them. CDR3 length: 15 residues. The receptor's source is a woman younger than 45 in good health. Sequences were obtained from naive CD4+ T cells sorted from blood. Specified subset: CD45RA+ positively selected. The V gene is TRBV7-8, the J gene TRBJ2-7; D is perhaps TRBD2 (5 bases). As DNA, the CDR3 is TGTGCCAGCAGCTTAGAGGAGGATGTTTCCTACGAGCAGTACTTC. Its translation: CASSLEEDVSYEQYF.